The 5 T cell receptor beta chains below all came from one sample that was sequenced in a study of CD8+CD57+ T cells in acquired aplastic anemia. Patients who underwent sequencing had shown CD8+CD57+ cell expansion by flow cytometry. Profiling that covered TCR beta VDJ and CDR3 relied on genomic DNA as its template. Using its own MiXCR run on the reads, TCRdb lists one record per CDR3 protein. The sample carries approximately 180,000 distinct CDR3 sequences, around 48% recorded once. Specimen: sorted CD4+, CD8+, or CD8+CD57+ T cells (not recorded which) from PBMCs. The receptors here all came from a human donor with aplastic anemia.

V gene TRBV20-1 combines with J gene TRBJ2-5; a weak D match, TRBD2 (6 bases). Germline assignment: CDR1 DFQATT and CDR2 SNEGSKA (reference sequence). The ends were cut back, 4 bases at V and 2 bases at J, with 23 bases in the middle. CDR3 length: 17 amino acids. The CDR3 DNA is TGCAGTGCTAAGGCTGTGGAGGGGCAGCGTGCGCAAGAGACCCAGTACTTC. This translates into CSAKAVEGQRAQETQYF.

DNA for the CDR3: TGTGCCAGCAGCTCGGGACAGGGGCTTACCTACGAGCAGTACTTC. This translates into CASSSGQGLTYEQYF. This sequence joins TRBV7-7 and TRBJ2-7, with 10 bases matching TRBD1. There are 15 residues in the CDR3. The V and J ends lost 4 bases and 2 bases, in that order; junction bases with no gene match: 5. Looked up from germline, CDR1 is SSHAT and CDR2 is FNYEAQ (reference sequence).

This clonotype has ten or more counts. The chain combines TRBV29-1 with TRBJ1-2, with 10 bases lining up with TRBD1. Germline CDR1 reads SQVTM; CDR2 reads ANQGSEA. The trim removed 4 bases at V and 7 bases at J, leaving 3 bases unmatched. There are 12 residues in the CDR3. In DNA, the CDR3 is TGCAGCGTTGGACAGGGGGCTACTGGCTACACCTTC. It encodes CSVGQGATGYTF.

This chain links TRBV6-1 with TRBJ2-2; TRBD1 is a possible D gene (5 bases). Germline values: CDR1 MNHNS, CDR2 SASEGT. Trimming pared 8 bases from V and 0 bases from J, leaving 10 bases between. The CDR3 is made up of 14 amino acids. The CDR3 protein is CASVSRANTGELFF. CDR3 DNA: TGTGCCAGCGTCAGCAGGGCGAACACCGGGGAGCTGTTTTTT.

The V and J genes are TRBV7-8 and TRBJ1-6, with TRBD1 matching 7 bases. CDR3 length: 16 residues. Germline V gene sequence: CDR1 SGHVS, CDR2 FQNEAQ. The V and J ends lost 3 bases and 9 bases, in that order; junction bases with no gene match: 11. The CDR3 spells CASSFLTGNGGSPLHF. CDR3 bases: TGTGCCAGCAGCTTTTTGACAGGGAATGGAGGTTCACCCCTCCACTTT.